The 20 T cell receptor beta chains listed next were all sequenced from one sample in a study of human T cells and chemical hapten exposure. A single record per CDR3 protein comes from TCRdb applying MiXCR to the RACE reads. The sample has tens of thousands of distinct CDR3 sequences, over 4.5% seen once. Time point defined: patch test 3, about 24 weeks after DPC sensitization. Sample treatment: therapeutic diphenylcyclopropenone sensitization with weekly scalp DPC. The source was whole blood, collected in connection with sensitization to the hapten diphenylcyclopropenone (DPC). The receptors were sampled from a man aged 25-45 years with alopecia areata. Some clones in this sample may be carry-over from other donors' samples.

This clonotype occurred many times. The chain is built from TRBV27 and TRBJ2-7, with D uncertain. V lost 2 bases and J 12 bases, leaving 17 bases between the germline ends. The CDR3 runs to 13 residues. Germline CDR1 MNHEY, CDR2 SMNVEV (reference sequence). The CDR3 reads CASSLAGERLRYF. DNA of the CDR3: TGTGCCAGCAGTTTAGCTGGCGAGAGGTTGCGGTACTTC.

Many counts were recorded for this clonotype. The chain has TRBV7-2 and TRBJ2-5; no definite D call. V was cut by 4 bases and J by 4 bases, with 10 bases left in between. Germline CDR1 and CDR2: SGHTA and FQGNSA. The CDR3 is 13 residues long. CDR3 region: CASSSRTRETQYF. The CDR3 bases are TGTGCCAGCAGCTCCAGGACCCGAGAGACCCAGTACTTC.

This clonotype has at least ten counts. The CDR3 here is CASSQGDRVVQPQHF. The CDR3 nucleotides read TGCGCCAGCAGCCAAGGCGACAGGGTAGTTCAGCCCCAGCATTTT. The chain links TRBV4-1 to TRBJ1-5, with 7 bases that match TRBD1. This CDR3 contains 15 residues. Germline-derived CDR1 and CDR2 are MGHRA and YSYEKL. V was pared by 1 base and J by 6 bases, with 6 bases of the junction left unmatched.

This clonotype was seen at least ten times. CDR3 DNA sequence: TGTGCCACCCTCGGCGGCTATAGCAATCAGCCCCAGCATTTT. Protein product: CATLGGYSNQPQHF. The chain couples TRBV6-2 or TRBV6-3 to TRBJ1-5; D is ambiguous. Trimming removed 10 bases from V and 0 bases from J, with 13 bases in between. This CDR3 spans 14 amino acids. From germline, CDR1 is MNHEY and CDR2 SVGEGT.

This clonotype has a count of ten or more. CDR3 sequence (DNA): TGTGCCAGGAGCGGACTAAAAGACACAGATACGCAGTATTTT. Translating it yields CARSGLKDTDTQYF. The chain is built from TRBV27 and TRBJ2-3; D is possibly TRBD2 (6 bases). The germline V and J ends were trimmed by 9 bases and 2 bases, with 15 bases remaining between them. Germline-derived CDR1 and CDR2 are MNHEY and SMNVEV (reference sequence). The CDR3 consists of 14 residues.

In its sample, this clonotype was seen many times. The rearrangement links TRBV19 to TRBJ2-3, with 7 bases matching TRBD1. The CDR3 sequence is 16 residues long. Germline CDR1 is LNHDA and CDR2 is SQIVND (reference sequence). V gave up 4 bases and J gave up 0 bases; unmatched junction bases: 7. CDR3 protein: CASSKGTASSTDTQYF. The CDR3, as DNA: TGTGCCAGTAGTAAAGGGACAGCCTCTAGCACAGATACGCAGTATTTT.

This clonotype was counted at least ten times. The chain uses TRBV14 and TRBJ1-1; D is ambiguous. V was pared by 6 bases and J by 3 bases, with 11 bases between. The CDR3 covers 13 residues. Germline V CDR1 and CDR2: SGHDN, FVKESK. The DNA for the CDR3 is TGTGCCAGCAGTCGTCAGAGGGACACTGAAGCTTTCTTT. It codes for CASSRQRDTEAFF. The full variable domain, completed using reference TRBV14 and TRBJ1-1, is EAGVTQFPSHSVIEKGQTVTLRCDPISGHDNLYWYRRVMGKEIKFLLHFVKESKQDESGMPNNRFLAERTGGTYSTLKVQPAELEDSGVYFCASSRQRDTEAFFGQGTRLTVV.

The chain is built from TRBV11-2 and TRBJ1-2; 8 nucleotides align to TRBD1. The V gene end was trimmed by 2 bases and the J gene end by 3 bases; junction bases not matched to a gene: 8. Germline values: CDR1 SGHAT, CDR2 FQNNGV. CDR3 length equals 16 residues. The CDR3 nucleotides are TGTGCCAGCAGCTTAATGGGCGGGACAGGTGACTATGGCTACACCTTC. This sequence encodes CASSLMGGTGDYGYTF. The whole variable domain, remainder taken from reference TRBV11-2 and TRBJ1-2, is EAGVAQSPRYKIIEKRQSVAFWCNPISGHATLYWYQQILGQGPKLLIQFQNNGVVDDSQLPKDRFSAERLKGVDSTLKIQPAKLEDSAVYLCASSLMGGTGDYGYTFGSGTRLTVV.

This clonotype was seen at least ten times. The rearrangement joins TRBV20-1 to TRBJ2-7, with D possibly being TRBD1 (6 bases). Trimming took 3 bases from V and 3 from J, leaving 21 bases between them. This CDR3 comprises 16 residues. Germline CDR1 DFQATT, CDR2 SNEGSKA (reference sequence). The DNA for the CDR3 is TGCAGTGCTAGTCCCAGGGACATCCAAGGGAACTACGAGCAGTACTTC. Protein product: CSASPRDIQGNYEQYF.

The table lists this clonotype with many counts. The chain combines TRBV4-3 with TRBJ1-4, with D unclear. CDR3 length: 14 residues. Deletions cut 1 base from V and 8 bases from J, with 11 bases between. From germline, CDR1 is LGHNA and CDR2 YSLEER. The CDR3 bases are TGCGCCAGCAGCCAAGCCACCGGAAGAGAAAAACTGTTTTTT. Translation: CASSQATGREKLFF.

This clonotype was counted many times. This rearrangement joins TRBV12-5 to TRBJ2-3; 8 bases are a match to TRBD1. The V and J ends lost 5 bases and 0 bases, in that order; junction bases with no gene match: 4. The germline gives CDR1 LGHNT, CDR2 FRNRAP. CDR3 length: 15 amino acids. For the CDR3, the DNA is TGTGCTAGTGGTCCAGACAGGGGAAGCACAGATACGCAGTATTTT. Translating gives CASGPDRGSTDTQYF.

In its sample, this clonotype was seen many times. The genes are TRBV4-3 and TRBJ2-3; D gene unclear. The CDR3 sequence is 14 residues long. CDR1 LGHNA and CDR2 YSLEER come from the germline V gene. V shed 0 bases and J shed 4 bases, with 8 bases lying between them. DNA for the CDR3: TGCGCCAGCAGCCAAGATGTCCGTCCAGATACGCAGTATTTT. It is translated as CASSQDVRPDTQYF.

This clonotype is labeled as medium-sized. V and J are TRBV12-3 or TRBV12-4 and TRBJ1-5; D gene ambiguous. V was cut by 6 bases and J by 5 bases, with 14 bases left in between. The CDR3 consists of 14 residues. The CDR3 nucleotides are TGTGCCAGCAGCCGCTCTGGCGCGGATCAGCCCCAGCATTTT. As protein: CASSRSGADQPQHF.

In its sample, this clonotype was seen many times. V is TRBV20-1 and J is TRBJ2-3, with no clear D. Germline lookup yields CDR1 DFQATT and CDR2 SNEGSKA (reference sequence). This CDR3 has 13 amino acids. V lost 0 bases to trimming and J lost 2 bases, with 6 bases between them. The CDR3 region is CSARDGITDTQYF. CDR3 DNA sequence: TGCAGTGCTAGAGATGGAATCACAGATACGCAGTATTTT.

This clonotype was seen repeatedly, ten times or more. The J gene is TRBJ1-1, the V gene TRBV6-5; D is uncertain. Trimming removed 6 bases at V and 1 base at J, with 6 bases between. The CDR3 covers 12 residues. Germline assignment: CDR1 MNHEY and CDR2 SVGAGI. The CDR3 nucleotides read TGTGCCAGCAGATCGGGGAACACTGAAGCTTTCTTT. It specifies CASRSGNTEAFF.

At least ten counts were recorded for this clonotype. This chain uses TRBV7-9 with TRBJ1-1; 8 nucleotides match TRBD1. Germline-derived CDR1 and CDR2 are SEHNR and FQNEAQ (reference sequence). This CDR3 region has 13 residues. V was pared by 3 bases and J by 11 bases, with 8 bases of the junction left unmatched. Here the CDR3 reads CASSFRDRPGAFF. The CDR3 DNA reads TGTGCCAGCAGCTTCCGGGACAGGCCTGGGGCTTTCTTT.

This clonotype has ten or more counts. The chain links TRBV29-1 to TRBJ1-1, with a possible D match to TRBD1 (5 bases). Germline values: CDR1 SQVTM, CDR2 ANQGSEA. This CDR3 comprises 12 residues. CDR3 DNA sequence: TGCAGTGGGGGGGGTTTGAACACTGAAGCTTTCTTT. Its protein product is CSGGGLNTEAFF.

This clonotype is medium-sized within its sample. The chain links TRBV6-5 to TRBJ2-6; 7 nucleotides align to TRBD1. CDR1 and CDR2 from the germline V gene are MNHEY and SVGAGI. The junction had 6 bases not matched to a gene; V was cut back by 5 bases and J by 2 bases. The CDR3 is made up of 16 amino acids. The CDR3 loop reads CASSPDRAPGANVLTF. The CDR3 DNA reads TGTGCCAGCAGTCCAGACAGGGCCCCTGGGGCCAACGTCCTGACTTTC.

This clonotype showed up many times. CDR3 loop: CASTISQGEGAYEQYF. The CDR3, as DNA: TGTGCCAGCACTATCTCACAGGGGGAAGGGGCGTACGAGCAGTACTTC. The chain recombines TRBV2 with TRBJ2-7; 8 bases match TRBD1. This CDR3 is built from 16 residues. V shed 7 bases, J shed 4 bases, and the junction held 15 bases outside the gene matches. Germline V gene data show CDR1 as SNHLY and CDR2 as FYNNEI.

By share, this clonotype counts as medium-sized. This chain connects TRBV20-1 to TRBJ1-2; D is ambiguous. The CDR3 has 10 residues. Deletions cut 0 bases from V and 8 bases from J, with 4 bases between. From germline, CDR1 is DFQATT and CDR2 SNEGSKA (reference sequence). Here the CDR3 DNA reads TGCAGTGCTAGAGAAGGCGGCTACACCTTC. This sequence encodes CSAREGGYTF.